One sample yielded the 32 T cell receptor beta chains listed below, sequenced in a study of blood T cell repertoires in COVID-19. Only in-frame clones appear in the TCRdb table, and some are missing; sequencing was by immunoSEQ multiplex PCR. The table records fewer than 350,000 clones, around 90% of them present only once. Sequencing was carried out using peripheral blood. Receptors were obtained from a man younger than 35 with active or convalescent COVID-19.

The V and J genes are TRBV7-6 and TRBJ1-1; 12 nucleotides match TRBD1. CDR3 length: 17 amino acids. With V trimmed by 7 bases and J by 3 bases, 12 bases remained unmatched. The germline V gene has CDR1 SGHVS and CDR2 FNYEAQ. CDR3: CASIPVGTGGLDTEAFF. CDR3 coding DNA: TGTGCCAGCATCCCCGTCGGGACAGGGGGCTTGGACACTGAAGCTTTCTTT.

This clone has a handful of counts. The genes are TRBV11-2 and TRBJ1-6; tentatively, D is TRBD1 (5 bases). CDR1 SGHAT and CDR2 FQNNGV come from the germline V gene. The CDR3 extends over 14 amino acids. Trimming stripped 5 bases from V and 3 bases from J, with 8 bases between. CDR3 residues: CASSTGFYNSPLHF. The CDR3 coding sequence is TGTGCCAGCAGCACAGGTTTCTATAATTCACCCCTCCACTTT.

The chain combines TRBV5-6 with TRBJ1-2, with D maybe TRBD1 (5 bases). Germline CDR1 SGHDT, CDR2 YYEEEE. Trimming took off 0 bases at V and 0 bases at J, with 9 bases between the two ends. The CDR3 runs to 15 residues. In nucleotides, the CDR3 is TGTGCCAGCAGCTTGGCCACAGGCACTAACTATGGCTACACCTTC. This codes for CASSLATGTNYGYTF.

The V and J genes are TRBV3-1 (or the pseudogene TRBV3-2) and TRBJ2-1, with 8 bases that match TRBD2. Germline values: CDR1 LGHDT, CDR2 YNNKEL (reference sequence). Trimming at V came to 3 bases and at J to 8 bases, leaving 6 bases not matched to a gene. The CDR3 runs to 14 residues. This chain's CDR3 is CASSQGLVYDEQFF. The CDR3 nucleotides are TGTGCCAGCAGCCAGGGACTAGTTTACGATGAGCAGTTCTTC.

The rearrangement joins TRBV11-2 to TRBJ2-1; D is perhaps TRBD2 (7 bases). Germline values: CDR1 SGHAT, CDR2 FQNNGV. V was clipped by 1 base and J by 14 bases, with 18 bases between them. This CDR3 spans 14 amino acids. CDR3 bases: TGTGCCAGCAGCTTAGCTTATAGGGGGGGGGCCGAGTTCTTC. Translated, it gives CASSLAYRGGAEFF.

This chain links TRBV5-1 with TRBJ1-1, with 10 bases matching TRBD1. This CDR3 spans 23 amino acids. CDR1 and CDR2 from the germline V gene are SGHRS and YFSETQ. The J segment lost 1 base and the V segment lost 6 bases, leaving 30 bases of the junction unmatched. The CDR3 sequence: CASTPDGLRTGGSVGLQNTEAFF. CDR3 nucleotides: TGCGCCAGCACCCCCGACGGGCTACGGACAGGGGGTTCCGTAGGGCTACAGAACACTGAAGCTTTCTTT.

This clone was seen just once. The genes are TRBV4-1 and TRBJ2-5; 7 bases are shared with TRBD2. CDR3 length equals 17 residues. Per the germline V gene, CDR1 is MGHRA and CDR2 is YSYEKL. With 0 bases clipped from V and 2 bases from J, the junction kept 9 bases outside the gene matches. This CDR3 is CASSQDKIGGKQETQYF. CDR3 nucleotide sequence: TGCGCCAGCAGCCAAGATAAAATCGGGGGGAAACAAGAGACCCAGTACTTC.

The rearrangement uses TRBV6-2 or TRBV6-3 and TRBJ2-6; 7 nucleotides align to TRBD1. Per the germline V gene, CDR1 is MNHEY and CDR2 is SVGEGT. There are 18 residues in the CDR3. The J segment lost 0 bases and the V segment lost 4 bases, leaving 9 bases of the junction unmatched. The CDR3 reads CASSSGTVTFSGANVLTF. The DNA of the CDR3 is TGTGCCAGCAGTTCCGGGACAGTAACCTTCTCTGGGGCCAACGTCCTGACTTTC.

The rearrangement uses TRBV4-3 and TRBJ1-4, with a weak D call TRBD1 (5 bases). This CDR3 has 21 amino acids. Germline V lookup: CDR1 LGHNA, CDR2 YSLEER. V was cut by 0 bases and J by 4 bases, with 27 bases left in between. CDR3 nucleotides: TGCGCCAGCAGCCAAGAGGGTCGCTTCCCCCCAGGGCTAAAAGATAATGAAAAACTGTTTTTT. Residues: CASSQEGRFPPGLKDNEKLFF.

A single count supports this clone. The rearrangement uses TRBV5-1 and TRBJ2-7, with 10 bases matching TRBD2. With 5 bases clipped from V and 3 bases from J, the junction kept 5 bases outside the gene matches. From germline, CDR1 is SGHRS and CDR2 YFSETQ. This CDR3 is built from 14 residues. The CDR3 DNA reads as TGCGCCAGCAGAGCGAGCGGGGGGGACTACGAGCAGTACTTC. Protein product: CASRASGGDYEQYF.

Here the CDR3 DNA reads TGTGCCAGTAGTAGGGGAGGGGTCACGGATACGCAGTATTTT. This codes for CASSRGGVTDTQYF. J is TRBJ2-3 and V is TRBV19, with TRBD2 matching over 7 bases. V lost 4 bases, J lost 6 bases, and 7 bases stayed unmatched. This CDR3 has 14 amino acids. CDR1 and CDR2 (germline): LNHDA, SQIVND (reference sequence). Drawing the rest from reference TRBV19 and TRBJ2-3, the complete variable domain is DGGITQSPKYLFRKEGQNVTLSCEQNLNHDAMYWYRQDPGQGLRLIYYSQIVNDFQKGDIAEGYSVSREKKESFPLTVTSAQKNPTAFYLCASSRGGVTDTQYFGPGTRLTVL.

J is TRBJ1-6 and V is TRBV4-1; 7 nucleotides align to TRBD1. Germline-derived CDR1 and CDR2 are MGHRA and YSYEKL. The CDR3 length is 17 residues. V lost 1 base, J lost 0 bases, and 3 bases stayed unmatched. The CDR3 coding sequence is TGCGCCAGCAGCCAAGCAGGGGGTCGCTCCTATAATTCACCCCTCCACTTT. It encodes CASSQAGGRSYNSPLHF.

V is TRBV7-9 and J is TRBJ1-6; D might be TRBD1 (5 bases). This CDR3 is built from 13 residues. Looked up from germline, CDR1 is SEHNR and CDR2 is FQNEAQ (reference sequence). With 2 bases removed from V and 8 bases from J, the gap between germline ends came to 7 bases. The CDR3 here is CASSLTRDSPLHF. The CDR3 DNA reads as TGTGCCAGCAGCTTAACCAGGGATTCACCCCTCCACTTT.

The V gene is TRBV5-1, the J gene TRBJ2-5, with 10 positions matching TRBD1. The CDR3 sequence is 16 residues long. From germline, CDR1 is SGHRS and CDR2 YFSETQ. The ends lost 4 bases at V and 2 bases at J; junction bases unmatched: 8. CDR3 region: CASSHGQGGNQETQYF. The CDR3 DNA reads TGCGCCAGCAGCCATGGACAGGGGGGAAATCAAGAGACCCAGTACTTC.

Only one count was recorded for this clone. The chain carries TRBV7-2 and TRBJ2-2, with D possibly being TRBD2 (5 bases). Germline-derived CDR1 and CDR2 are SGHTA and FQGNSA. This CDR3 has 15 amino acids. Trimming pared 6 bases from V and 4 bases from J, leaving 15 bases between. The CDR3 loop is CASSKMLAPTGELFF. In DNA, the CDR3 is TGTGCCAGCAGTAAAATGCTAGCCCCCACCGGGGAGCTGTTTTTT.

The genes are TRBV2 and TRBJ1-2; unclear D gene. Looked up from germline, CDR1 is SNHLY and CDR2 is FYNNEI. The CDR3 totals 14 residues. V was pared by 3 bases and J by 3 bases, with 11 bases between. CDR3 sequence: CASSDKADYYGYTF. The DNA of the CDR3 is TGTGCCAGCAGTGATAAGGCAGACTACTATGGCTACACCTTC.

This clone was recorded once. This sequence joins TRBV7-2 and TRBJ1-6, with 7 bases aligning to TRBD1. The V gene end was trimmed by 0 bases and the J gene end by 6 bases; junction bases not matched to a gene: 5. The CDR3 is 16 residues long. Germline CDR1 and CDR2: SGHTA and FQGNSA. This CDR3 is CASSLAEGAANSPLHF. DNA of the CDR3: TGTGCCAGCAGCTTAGCGGAGGGGGCCGCTAATTCACCCCTCCACTTT. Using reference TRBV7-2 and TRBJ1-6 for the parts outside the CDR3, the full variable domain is GAGVSQSPSNKVTEKGKDVELRCDPISGHTALYWYRQSLGQGLEFLIYFQGNSAPDKSGLPSDRFSAERTGGSVSTLTIQRTQQEDSAVYLCASSLAEGAANSPLHFGNGTRLTVT.

The CDR3, as DNA: TGTGCCAGCAGTGTTAGTCGGGGGAATGAAAAACTGTTTTTT. This translates into CASSVSRGNEKLFF. The rearrangement links TRBV2 to TRBJ1-4; D is possibly TRBD1 (5 bases). CDR3 length equals 14 residues. V gave up 4 bases and J gave up 5 bases, with 11 bases separating them. The germline gives CDR1 SNHLY, CDR2 FYNNEI.

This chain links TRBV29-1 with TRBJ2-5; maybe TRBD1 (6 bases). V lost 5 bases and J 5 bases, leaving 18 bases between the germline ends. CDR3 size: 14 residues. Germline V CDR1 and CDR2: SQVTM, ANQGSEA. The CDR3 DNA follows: TGCAGCGTTCTGGGACACAGCGCACGGGAGACCCAGTACTTC. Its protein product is CSVLGHSARETQYF.

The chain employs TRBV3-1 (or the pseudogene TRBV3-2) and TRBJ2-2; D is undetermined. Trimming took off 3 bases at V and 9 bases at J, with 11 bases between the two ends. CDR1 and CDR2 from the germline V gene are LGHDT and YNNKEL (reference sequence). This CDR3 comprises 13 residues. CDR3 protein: CASSQVGLRELFF. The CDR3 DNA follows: TGTGCCAGCAGCCAGGTGGGCTTAAGGGAGCTGTTTTTT.

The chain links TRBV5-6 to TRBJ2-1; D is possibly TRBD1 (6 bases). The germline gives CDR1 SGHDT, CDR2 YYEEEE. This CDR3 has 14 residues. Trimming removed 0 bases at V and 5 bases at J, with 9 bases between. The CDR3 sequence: CASSLAQGDNEQFF. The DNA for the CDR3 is TGTGCCAGCAGCTTGGCACAGGGAGACAATGAGCAGTTCTTC.

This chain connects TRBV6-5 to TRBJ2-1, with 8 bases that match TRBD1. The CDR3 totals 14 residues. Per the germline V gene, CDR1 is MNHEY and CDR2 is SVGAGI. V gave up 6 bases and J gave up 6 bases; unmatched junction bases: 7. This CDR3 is CASSGQGVINEQFF. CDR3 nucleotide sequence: TGTGCCAGCAGCGGACAGGGAGTGATCAATGAGCAGTTCTTC.

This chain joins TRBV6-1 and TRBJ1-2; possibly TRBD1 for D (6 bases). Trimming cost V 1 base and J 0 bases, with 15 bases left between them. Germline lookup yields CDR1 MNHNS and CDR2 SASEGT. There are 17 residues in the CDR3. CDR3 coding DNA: TGTGCCAGCAGTGAAGATCCAGGGACACCCTCTAACTATGGCTACACCTTC. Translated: CASSEDPGTPSNYGYTF.

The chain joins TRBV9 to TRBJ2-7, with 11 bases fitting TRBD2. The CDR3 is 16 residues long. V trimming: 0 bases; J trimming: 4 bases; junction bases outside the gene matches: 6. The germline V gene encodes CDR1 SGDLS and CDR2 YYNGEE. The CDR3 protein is CASSVDWTSGWYEQYF. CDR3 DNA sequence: TGTGCCAGCAGCGTAGACTGGACTAGCGGGTGGTACGAGCAGTACTTC.

The CDR3 DNA reads as TGTGCCAGCAGTTCCGGCACAGATACGCAGTATTTT. It codes for CASSSGTDTQYF. The rearrangement uses TRBV27 and TRBJ2-3; no firm D call. Germline V gene data show CDR1 as MNHEY and CDR2 as SMNVEV (reference sequence). Trimming removed 4 bases from V and 1 base from J, with 3 bases in between. CDR3 size: 12 residues.

The CDR3 here is CASSKDSGNTIYF. The CDR3 DNA reads TGTGCCAGCAGTAAGGACAGCGGAAACACCATATATTTT. The chain is built from TRBV9 and TRBJ1-3; possible D gene TRBD1, 6 bases. V dropped 5 bases and J dropped 4 bases, with 10 bases sitting between them. In germline, CDR1 is SGDLS, CDR2 YYNGEE. The CDR3 length is 13 residues.

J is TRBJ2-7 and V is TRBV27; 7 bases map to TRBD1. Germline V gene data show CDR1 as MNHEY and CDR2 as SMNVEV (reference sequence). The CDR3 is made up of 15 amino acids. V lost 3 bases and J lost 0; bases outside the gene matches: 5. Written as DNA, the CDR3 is TGTGCCAGCAGTTTCCTCGGGACAGACTCCTACGAGCAGTACTTC. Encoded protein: CASSFLGTDSYEQYF.

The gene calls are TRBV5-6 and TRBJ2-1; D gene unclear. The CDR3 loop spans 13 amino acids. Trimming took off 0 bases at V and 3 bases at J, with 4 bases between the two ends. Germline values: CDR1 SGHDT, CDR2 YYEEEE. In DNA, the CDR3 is TGTGCCAGCAGCTTGGTCGGCTACAATGAGCAGTTCTTC. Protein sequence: CASSLVGYNEQFF.

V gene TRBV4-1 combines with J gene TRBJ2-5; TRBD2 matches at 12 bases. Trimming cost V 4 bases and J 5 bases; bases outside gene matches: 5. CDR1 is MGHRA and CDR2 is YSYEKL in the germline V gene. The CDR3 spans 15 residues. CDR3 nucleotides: TGCGCCAGCAGCCTAGGACTAGCGGGGATGGAGACCCAGTACTTC. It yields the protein CASSLGLAGMETQYF.

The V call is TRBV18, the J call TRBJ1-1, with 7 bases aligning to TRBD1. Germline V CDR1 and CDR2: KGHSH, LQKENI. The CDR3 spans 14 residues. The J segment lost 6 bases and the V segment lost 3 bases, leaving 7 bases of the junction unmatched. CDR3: CASSPGQIKAEAFF. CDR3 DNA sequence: TGTGCCAGCTCACCGGGACAGATAAAAGCTGAAGCTTTCTTT.

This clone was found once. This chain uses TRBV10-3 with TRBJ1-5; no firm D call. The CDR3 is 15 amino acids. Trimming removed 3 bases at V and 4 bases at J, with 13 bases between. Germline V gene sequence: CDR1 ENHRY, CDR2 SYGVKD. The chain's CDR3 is CAISDLRGGNQPQHF. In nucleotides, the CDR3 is TGTGCCATCAGTGATCTAAGAGGAGGTAATCAGCCCCAGCATTTT.

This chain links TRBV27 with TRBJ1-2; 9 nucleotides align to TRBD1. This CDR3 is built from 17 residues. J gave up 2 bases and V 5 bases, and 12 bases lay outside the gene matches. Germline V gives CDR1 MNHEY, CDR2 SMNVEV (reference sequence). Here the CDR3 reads CASSRFSGTGTNYGYTF. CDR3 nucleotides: TGTGCCAGCAGTCGCTTTTCCGGGACAGGGACCAACTATGGCTACACCTTC.